The entry that follows covers one TCR beta chain sequence. Its antigen is as yet unknown. PCR primers comprised 60 Vbeta and 13 Jbeta primers. TCRdb's copy holds only in-frame clones and misses some; the assay was immunoSEQ multiplex PCR. The data show roughly 190,000 clones, under 80% seen once. The sample comes from a study of cytomegalovirus exposure and HLA in healthy donors. General study points: In a later analysis, HLA-associated beta chains showed higher expansion and lower generation probabilities than comparable chains. The study dropped some indistinguishable V segments, TRBV6-2 and TRBV6-3 among them. Across all donors, roughly uniform sequencing depth was an assumption of the presence/absence analyses.

Trimming took 3 bases from V and 7 from J; bases not matched to a gene: 8. The germline gives CDR1 LGHNA, CDR2 YNFKEQ. The CDR3 is 16 residues long. The sequencing sample was made of PBMCs. The sequence was collected from a young man in good health and CMV-seropositive. The chain carries TRBV4-2 and TRBJ2-1, with TRBD2 matching over 11 bases. The CDR3 loop reads CASSHEGTSGGNEQFF. The CDR3 DNA is TGTGCCAGCAGCCATGAAGGGACTAGCGGAGGGAATGAGCAGTTCTTC.